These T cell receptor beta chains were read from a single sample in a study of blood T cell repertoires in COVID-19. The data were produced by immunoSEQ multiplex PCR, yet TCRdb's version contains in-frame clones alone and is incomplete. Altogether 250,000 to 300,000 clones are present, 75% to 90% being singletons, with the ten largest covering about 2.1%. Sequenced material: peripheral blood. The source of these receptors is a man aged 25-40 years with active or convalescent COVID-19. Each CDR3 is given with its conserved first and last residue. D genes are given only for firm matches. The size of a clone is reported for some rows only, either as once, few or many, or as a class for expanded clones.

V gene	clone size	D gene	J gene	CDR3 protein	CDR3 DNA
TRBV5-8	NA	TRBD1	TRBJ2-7	CASSPGQGASYEQYF	TGTGCCAGCAGCCCGGGACAGGGGGCGTCCTACGAGCAGTACTTC
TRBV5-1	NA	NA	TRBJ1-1	CASSPTLRTVNTEAFF	TGCGCCAGCAGCCCAACCCTGCGGACAGTGAACACTGAAGCTTTCTTT
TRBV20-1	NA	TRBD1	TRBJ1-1	CSASIQGPEAFF	TGCAGTGCTAGTATACAGGGGCCTGAAGCTTTCTTT
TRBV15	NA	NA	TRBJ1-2	CATSPDSRPDYGYTF	TGTGCCACCAGCCCGGACAGCCGCCCCGACTATGGCTACACCTTC
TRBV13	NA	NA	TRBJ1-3	CASEEWRIGNTIYF	TGTGCCAGCGAAGAATGGAGAATAGGAAACACCATATATTTT
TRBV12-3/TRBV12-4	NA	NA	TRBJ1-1	CASRSEENTEAFF	TGTGCCAGCAGATCCGAGGAGAACACTGAAGCTTTCTTT
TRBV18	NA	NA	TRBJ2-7	CASSKTALSYEQYF	TGTGCCAGCTCCAAAACAGCCTTATCCTACGAGCAGTACTTC
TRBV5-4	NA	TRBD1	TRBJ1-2	CASRAGGGYGYTF	TGTGCCTCGAGGGCAGGGGGCGGCTATGGCTACACCTTC
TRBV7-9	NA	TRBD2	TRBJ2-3	CASSGGASGGIYTQYF	TGTGCCAGCAGCGGAGGGGCTAGCGGGGGGATCTATACGCAGTATTTT
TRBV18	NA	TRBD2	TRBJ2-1	CASSLIAGGDNEQFF	TGTGCCAGCTCACTCATAGCGGGGGGGGACAATGAGCAGTTCTTC
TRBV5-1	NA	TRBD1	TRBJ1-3	CASSLTGAASGNTIYF	TGCGCCAGCAGCTTAACAGGGGCCGCCTCTGGAAACACCATATATTTT
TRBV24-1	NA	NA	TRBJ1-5	CATSDPRDSNQPQHF	TGTGCCACCAGTGATCCCCGGGACTCAAATCAGCCCCAGCATTTT
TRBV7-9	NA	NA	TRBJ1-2	CASSHRQSYGYTF	TGTGCCAGCAGCCACCGACAGAGCTATGGCTACACCTTC
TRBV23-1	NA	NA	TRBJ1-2	CASMIKRQGNYGYTF	TGCGCCAGCATGATAAAAAGGCAGGGAAACTATGGCTACACCTTC
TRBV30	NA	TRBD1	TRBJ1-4	CALDRDNEKLFF	TGTGCTTTGGACAGGGATAATGAAAAACTGTTTTTT
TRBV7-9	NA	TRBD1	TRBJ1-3	CASNDRGDGNTIYF	TGTGCCAGCAACGACAGGGGGGACGGAAACACCATATATTTT
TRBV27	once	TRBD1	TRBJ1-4	CASSPTGGEKLFF	TGTGCCAGCAGCCCAACAGGGGGTGAAAAACTGTTTTTT
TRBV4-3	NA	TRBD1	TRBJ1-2	CASSLMGQGSDYGYTF	TGCGCCAGCAGCCTCATGGGACAGGGGAGCGACTATGGCTACACCTTC
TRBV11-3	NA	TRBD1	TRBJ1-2	CASSLVGGRGPEAGGYTF	TGTGCCAGCAGCTTAGTAGGGGGCAGGGGGCCGGAAGCGGGAGGCTACACCTTC
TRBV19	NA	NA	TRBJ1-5	CASQVFRGSQPQHF	TGTGCCAGTCAGGTGTTTAGGGGGAGTCAGCCCCAGCATTTT
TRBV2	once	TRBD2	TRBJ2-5	CASYFGRGGDRETQYF	TGTGCCAGTTACTTCGGGCGCGGGGGGGACCGGGAGACCCAGTACTTC
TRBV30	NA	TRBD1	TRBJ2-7	CACRDRGSYEQYF	TGTGCCTGCCGGGACAGGGGGTCTTACGAGCAGTACTTC
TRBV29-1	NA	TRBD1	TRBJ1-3	CSVERKTGGSGNTIYF	TGCAGCGTTGAACGAAAGACAGGGGGCAGTGGAAACACCATATATTTT
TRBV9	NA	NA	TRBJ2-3	CASSGYKSYSTDTQYF	TGTGCCAGCAGCGGATATAAATCCTATAGCACAGATACGCAGTATTTT
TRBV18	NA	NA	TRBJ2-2	CASSPGPTAGSTGELFF	TGTGCCAGCTCACCCGGCCCCACCGCCGGGAGCACCGGGGAGCTGTTTTTT
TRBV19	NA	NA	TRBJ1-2	CASSISSRLNYGYTF	TGTGCCAGTAGTATTTCAAGCAGGCTAAACTATGGCTACACCTTC
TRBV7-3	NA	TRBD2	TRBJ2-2	CASSPGASGVPNTGELFF	TGTGCCAGCAGCCCCGGGGCTAGCGGGGTCCCCAACACCGGGGAGCTGTTTTTT
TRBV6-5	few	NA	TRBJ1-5	CASSHRDSNQPQHF	TGTGCCAGCAGCCACAGGGATAGCAATCAGCCCCAGCATTTT
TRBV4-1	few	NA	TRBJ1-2	CASSQGAYYGYTF	TGCGCCAGCAGCCAAGGAGCATACTATGGCTACACCTTC
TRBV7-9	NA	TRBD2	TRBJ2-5	CASRLAAEGETQYF	TGTGCCAGCAGACTAGCGGCCGAGGGAGAGACCCAGTACTTC
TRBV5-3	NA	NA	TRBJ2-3	CARSLYWRGPTDTQYF	TGTGCCAGAAGCTTGTATTGGCGGGGGCCCACAGATACGCAGTATTTT
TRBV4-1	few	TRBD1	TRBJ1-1	CASSENQGAAEAFF	TGCGCCAGCAGCGAAAACCAGGGGGCCGCTGAAGCTTTCTTT
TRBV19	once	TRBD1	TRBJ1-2	CASLPRDRDYGYTF	TGTGCCAGTTTACCTCGGGACAGGGACTATGGCTACACCTTC
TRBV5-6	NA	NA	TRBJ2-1	CASSLALTGRNEQFF	TGTGCCAGCAGCTTGGCCTTGACAGGGAGGAATGAGCAGTTCTTC
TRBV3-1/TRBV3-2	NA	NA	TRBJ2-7	CASSQDFGGPYEQYF	TGTGCCAGCAGCCAAGATTTCGGTGGTCCCTACGAGCAGTACTTC
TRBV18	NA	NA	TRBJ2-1	CASSPALTGIHEQFF	TGTGCCAGCTCACCAGCGCTAACAGGGATCCATGAGCAGTTCTTC
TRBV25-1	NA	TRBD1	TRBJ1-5	CASSGGTGQPQHF	TGTGCCAGCAGTGGAGGGACAGGTCAGCCCCAGCATTTT
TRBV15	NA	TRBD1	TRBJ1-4	CATSRDLDRSNEKLFF	TGTGCCACCAGCAGAGATCTGGACAGGTCTAATGAAAAACTGTTTTTT
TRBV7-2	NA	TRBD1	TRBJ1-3	CASSLRLWDRGRSGNTIYF	TGTGCCAGCAGCTTAAGATTATGGGACAGGGGACGCTCTGGAAACACCATATATTTT
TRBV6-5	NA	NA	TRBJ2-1	CASSIAASSYNEQFF	TGTGCCAGCAGTATAGCGGCGAGCTCCTACAATGAGCAGTTCTTC
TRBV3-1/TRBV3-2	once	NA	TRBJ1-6	CASSSPGKLNLELHF	TGTGCCAGCAGCTCTCCAGGGAAATTGAACCTGGAACTCCACTTT
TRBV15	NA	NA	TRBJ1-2	CATSPATNYGYTF	TGTGCCACCAGCCCCGCTACCAACTATGGCTACACCTTC
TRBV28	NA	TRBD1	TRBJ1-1	CASSSDRGKLSNTEAFF	TGTGCCAGCAGTTCCGACAGGGGTAAGTTATCGAACACTGAAGCTTTCTTT
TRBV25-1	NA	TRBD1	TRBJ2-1	CASRTGGGDEQFF	TGTGCCAGCAGGACAGGGGGCGGCGATGAGCAGTTCTTC
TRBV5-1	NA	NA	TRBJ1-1	CASSSPYMNTEAFF	TGCGCCAGCAGCTCTCCTTATATGAACACTGAAGCTTTCTTT
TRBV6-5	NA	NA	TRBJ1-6	CASSQRQRQNSPLHF	TGTGCCAGCAGTCAACGACAAAGACAAAATTCACCCCTCCACTTT
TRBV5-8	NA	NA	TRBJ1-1	CASSLIEYTEAFF	TGTGCCAGCAGCTTGATAGAATACACTGAAGCTTTCTTT
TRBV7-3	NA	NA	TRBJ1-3	CASSPDVSGNTIYF	TGTGCCAGCAGCCCAGATGTCTCTGGAAACACCATATATTTT
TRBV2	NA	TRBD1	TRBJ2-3	CASTGGTGFFGIRTDTQYF	TGTGCCAGCACCGGGGGGACAGGGTTTTTTGGGATTAGGACAGATACGCAGTATTTT
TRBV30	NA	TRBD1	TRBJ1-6	CAWSRADRGDSPLHF	TGTGCCTGGAGTCGCGCTGACAGGGGAGATTCACCCCTCCACTTT
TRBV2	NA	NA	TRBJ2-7	CASTERYEQYF	TGTGCCAGCACCGAGAGGTACGAGCAGTACTTC